These 12 T cell receptor beta chains were sequenced from one sample in a study of shared clonotypes between healthy human individuals. Measured with immunoSEQ multiplex PCR; TCRdb has only the in-frame clones, and not every one. The table lists 2 million to 3 million clones, 93% of them singletons. Source material: naive CD4+ T cells from PBMCs. Subset in this sample: CD45RA+ positively selected. All receptors come from a man between 18 and 29 years old in good health. Some clones in this sample may be carry-over from other donors' samples.

J is TRBJ1-1 and V is TRBV7-3, with TRBD1 matching over 7 bases. Germline CDR1 is SGHTA and CDR2 is FQGTGA. The V gene end was trimmed by 0 bases and the J gene end by 0 bases; junction bases not matched to a gene: 4. This CDR3 has 16 residues. The CDR3 here is CASSLTGTAMNTEAFF. DNA for the CDR3: TGTGCCAGCAGCTTAACGGGGACAGCCATGAACACTGAAGCTTTCTTT.

This chain uses TRBV27 with TRBJ1-2; D unclear. Germline V gene sequence: CDR1 MNHEY, CDR2 SMNVEV (reference sequence). The CDR3 totals 13 residues. Trimming shortened V by 5 bases and J by 8 bases, and 15 bases separated the two germline ends. CDR3 in DNA: TGTGCCAGCAGTCCCACCAAGGGCCGGGGCTACACCTTC. Its translation: CASSPTKGRGYTF.

This rearrangement joins TRBV5-4 to TRBJ2-7, with 7 bases identical to TRBD2. Trimming at V came to 4 bases and at J to 6 bases, leaving 7 bases not matched to a gene. This CDR3 comprises 13 residues. Germline V CDR1 and CDR2: SGHNT, YYREEE (reference sequence). CDR3 region: CASSDGLVGEQYF. CDR3 bases: TGTGCCAGCAGCGATGGACTAGTAGGCGAGCAGTACTTC.

The J gene is TRBJ1-1, the V gene TRBV15, with D tentatively TRBD1 (5 bases). Trimming cost V 0 bases and J 7 bases, with 15 bases left between them. The CDR3 totals 15 residues. CDR1 is LNHNV, CDR2 YYDKDF, per germline (reference sequence). The CDR3 bases are TGTGCCACCAGCAGAGATCTGGGCCGGGGGGATGAAGCTTTCTTT. This translates into CATSRDLGRGDEAFF.

CDR3 sequence: CASSVGTDQNEKLFF. In nucleotides, the CDR3 is TGTGCCAGCAGCGTAGGGACAGACCAAAATGAAAAACTGTTTTTT. The chain is built from TRBV9 and TRBJ1-4, with D possibly matching TRBD1 (6 bases). The CDR3 contains 15 residues. The V gene lost 0 bases and the J gene lost 5 bases, with 11 bases spanning the gap. Germline V gene sequence: CDR1 SGDLS, CDR2 YYNGEE.

The chain links TRBV9 to TRBJ2-5; TRBD1 aligns across 8 bases. The CDR3 extends over 14 amino acids. The trim removed 4 bases at V and 4 bases at J, leaving 6 bases unmatched. The germline V gene encodes CDR1 SGDLS and CDR2 YYNGEE. The CDR3 DNA reads as TGTGCCAGCAGCCAGGGGGCCGGGCGAGAGACCCAGTACTTC. This sequence encodes CASSQGAGRETQYF.

As for this clone: The sample has other DNA sequences that encode this CDR3 too. The genes are TRBV5-4 and TRBJ2-3; D might be TRBD1 or TRBD2, each matching 5 bases. Germline V CDR1 and CDR2: SGHNT, YYREEE (reference sequence). V was pared by 4 bases and J by 3 bases, with 9 bases between. The CDR3 is made up of 13 amino acids. The CDR3 coding sequence is TGTGCCAGCAGCCTGGGACCTACAGATACGCAGTATTTT. As protein: CASSLGPTDTQYF.

This clone was observed a single time. The sample holds other DNA sequences that translate to the same CDR3. This chain's CDR3 is CASSLQGPEAFF. The CDR3 coding sequence is TGTGCCAGCAGTCTACAGGGACCTGAAGCTTTCTTT. The rearrangement uses TRBV28 and TRBJ1-1, with a weak D call TRBD1 (6 bases). The CDR3 runs to 12 residues. Trimming left V 5 bases short and J 6 bases short, with 10 bases between. Looked up from germline, CDR1 is MDHEN and CDR2 is SYDVKM. The full variable domain, its missing parts supplied by reference TRBV28 and TRBJ1-1, is DVKVTQSSRYLVKRTGEKVFLECVQDMDHENMFWYRQDPGLGLRLIYFSYDVKMKEKGDIPEGYSVSREKKERFSLILESASTNQTSMYLCASSLQGPEAFFGQGTRLTVV.

The V and J genes are TRBV28 and TRBJ2-1; D unclear. Per germline, CDR1 MDHEN and CDR2 SYDVKM. V lost 6 bases, J lost 7 bases, and 16 bases lay in between. The CDR3 spans 14 residues. CDR3 loop: CASRTPPGRNEQFF. In nucleotides, the CDR3 is TGTGCCAGCAGAACCCCCCCTGGCAGGAATGAGCAGTTCTTC. Using reference TRBV28 and TRBJ2-1 for the parts outside the CDR3, the full variable domain is DVKVTQSSRYLVKRTGEKVFLECVQDMDHENMFWYRQDPGLGLRLIYFSYDVKMKEKGDIPEGYSVSREKKERFSLILESASTNQTSMYLCASRTPPGRNEQFFGPGTRLTVL.

Comments on this clone: Within the sample, other DNA sequences also encode this same CDR3. This rearrangement joins TRBV7-2 to TRBJ2-3, with no clear D. Germline CDR1 and CDR2: SGHTA and FQGNSA. This CDR3 contains 12 residues. The germline V and J ends were trimmed by 3 bases and 5 bases, with 6 bases remaining between them. CDR3 bases: TGTGCCAGCAGCTTCGTGGGAGATACGCAGTATTTT. Residues: CASSFVGDTQYF.

A word on this clone: The same CDR3 arises from other DNA sequences in this sample as well. The V and J genes are TRBV18 and TRBJ1-1, with unresolved D. V was pared by 1 base and J by 0 bases, with 6 bases between. This CDR3 spans 14 amino acids. CDR1 is KGHSH and CDR2 is LQKENI in the germline V gene. CDR3 loop: CASSPRQLNTEAFF. The CDR3 DNA is TGTGCCAGCTCACCACGGCAGTTGAACACTGAAGCTTTCTTT. Full variable domain (remainder filled in from reference TRBV18 and TRBJ1-1): NAGVMQNPRHLVRRRGQEARLRCSPMKGHSHVYWYRQLPEEGLKFMVYLQKENIIDESGMPKERFSAEFPKEGPSILRIQQVVRGDSAAYFCASSPRQLNTEAFFGQGTRLTVV.

This clone was detected once. This chain uses TRBV6-6 with TRBJ1-3; D gene uncertain. V lost 6 bases and J lost 0, with 9 bases in between. The germline CDR1 and CDR2 sequences are MNHNY and SVGAGI (reference sequence). There are 14 residues in the CDR3. The CDR3 loop reads CASSYSISGNTIYF. DNA of the CDR3: TGTGCCAGCAGCTACAGTATCTCTGGAAACACCATATATTTT.